Described below is a single T cell receptor beta chain sequence and its context. This entry is derived from a study of blood T cell repertoires in COVID-19. Germline V lookup: CDR1 SGDLS, CDR2 YYNGEE. The CDR3 spans 15 residues. Between the trimmed V and J ends, which lost 4 bases and 4 bases, there was a span of 14 bases. Per the authors' pipeline: Amplifying reference gene primers gave estimates of nucleated cell counts. Assay: immunoSEQ multiplex PCR; the TCRdb copy retains only in-frame clones and omits some. V and J calls and clone size are those listed in that table; D and trimming were worked out from the DNA. The table has tens of thousands of clones, more than 70% seen once.

The rearrangement joins TRBV9 to TRBJ1-4; no definite D call. The source is a man aged 55 to 70 with active COVID-19. The sequenced material came from peripheral blood. The CDR3 reads CASSPSGTRNEKLFF. The CDR3 DNA follows: TGTGCCAGCAGCCCCTCAGGTACCCGTAATGAAAAACTGTTTTTT.